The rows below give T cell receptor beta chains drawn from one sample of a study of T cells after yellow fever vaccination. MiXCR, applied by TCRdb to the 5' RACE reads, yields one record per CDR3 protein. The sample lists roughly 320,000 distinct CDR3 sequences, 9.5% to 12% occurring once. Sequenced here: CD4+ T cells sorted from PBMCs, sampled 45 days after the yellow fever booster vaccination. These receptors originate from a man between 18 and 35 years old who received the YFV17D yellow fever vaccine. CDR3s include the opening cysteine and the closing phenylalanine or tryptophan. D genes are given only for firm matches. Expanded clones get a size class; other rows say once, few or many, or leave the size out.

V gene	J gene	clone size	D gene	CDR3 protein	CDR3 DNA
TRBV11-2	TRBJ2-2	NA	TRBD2	CASSSSGTSRPGELFF	TGTGCCAGCAGCTCCTCCGGGACTAGCAGACCCGGGGAGCTGTTTTTT
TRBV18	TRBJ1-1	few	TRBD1	CASRTGVGTEAFF	TGTGCCAGCCGGACAGGGGTAGGGACTGAAGCTTTCTTT
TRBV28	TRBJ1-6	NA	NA	CASSLTLGGSYNSPLHF	TGTGCCAGCAGTCTCACCTTAGGGGGATCTTATAATTCACCCCTCCACTTT
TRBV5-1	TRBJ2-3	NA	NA	CASSSIARSTDTQYF	TGCGCCAGCAGCTCTATAGCTAGGAGCACAGATACGCAGTATTTT
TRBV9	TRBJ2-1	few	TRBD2	CASSPMGLAGAEQFF	TGTGCCAGCAGCCCGATGGGACTAGCGGGGGCTGAGCAGTTCTTC
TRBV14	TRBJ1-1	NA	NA	CASSPSRGGYTEAFF	TGTGCCAGCAGCCCCTCAAGGGGAGGGTACACTGAAGCTTTCTTT
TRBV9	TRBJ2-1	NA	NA	CASSVDPSSYNEQFF	TGTGCCAGCAGCGTAGATCCAAGCTCCTACAATGAGCAGTTCTTC
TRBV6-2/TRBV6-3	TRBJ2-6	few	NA	CASSYSKGIGANVLTF	TGTGCCAGCAGTTACTCGAAGGGTATTGGGGCCAACGTCCTGACTTTC
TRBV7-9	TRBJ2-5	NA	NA	CASSVTQGTETQYF	TGTGCCAGCAGCGTAACCCAGGGGACGGAGACCCAGTACTTC
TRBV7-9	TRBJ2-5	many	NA	CASSSTSPQTQYF	TGTGCCAGCAGCTCCACTAGTCCGCAGACCCAGTACTTC
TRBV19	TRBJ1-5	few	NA	CATSGLNQPQHF	TGTGCCACCTCAGGGTTAAATCAGCCCCAGCATTTT
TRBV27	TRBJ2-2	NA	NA	CASSFGRVSRGTGELFF	TGTGCCAGCAGTTTCGGACGGGTCTCCCGGGGCACCGGGGAGCTGTTTTTT
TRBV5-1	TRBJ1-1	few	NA	CASSSLGNMNTEAFF	TGCGCCAGCAGCTCCCTCGGGAACATGAACACTGAAGCTTTCTTT
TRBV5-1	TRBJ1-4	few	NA	CASSPGGPGEKLFF	TGCGCCAGCAGCCCGGGGGGGCCGGGCGAAAAACTGTTTTTT
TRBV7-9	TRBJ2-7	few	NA	CASSQGGGEGAQYF	TGTGCCAGCAGCCAAGGGGGTGGAGAAGGGGCGCAGTACTTC
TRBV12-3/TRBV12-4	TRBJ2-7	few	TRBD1	CASSLQGQGSYEQYF	TGTGCCAGCAGTTTACAGGGACAGGGCTCCTACGAGCAGTACTTC
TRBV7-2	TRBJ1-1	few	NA	CASSSEGFTEAFF	TGTGCCAGCAGCTCCGAGGGGTTCACTGAAGCTTTCTTT
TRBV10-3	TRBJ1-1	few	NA	CAISVLNTEAFF	TGTGCCATCAGTGTCTTGAACACTGAAGCTTTCTTT
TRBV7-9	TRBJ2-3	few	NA	CASSLKWGGRFSDTQYF	TGTGCCAGCAGCCTCAAATGGGGGGGCCGTTTTTCAGATACGCAGTATTTT
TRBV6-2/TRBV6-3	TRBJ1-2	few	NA	CASSQSRYGYTF	TGTGCCAGCAGTCAGTCCCGCTATGGCTACACCTTC
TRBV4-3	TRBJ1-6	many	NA	CASSQGNGAINSPLHF	TGCGCCAGCAGCCAAGGAAACGGCGCGATTAATTCACCCCTCCACTTT
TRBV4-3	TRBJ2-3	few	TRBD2	CASSLVGTSGASTDTQYF	TGCGCCAGCAGCCTCGTTGGAACTAGCGGGGCCTCAACAGATACGCAGTATTTT
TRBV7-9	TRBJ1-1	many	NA	CASSLTGTVNTEAFF	TGTGCCAGCAGCTTGACCGGGACGGTGAACACTGAAGCTTTCTTT
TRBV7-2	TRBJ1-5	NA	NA	CASSLDTARVTPQHF	TGTGCCAGCAGCTTAGACACAGCCCGAGTCACGCCCCAGCATTTT
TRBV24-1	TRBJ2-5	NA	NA	CATSGEVQETQYF	TGTGCCACTTCGGGTGAGGTCCAAGAGACCCAGTACTTC
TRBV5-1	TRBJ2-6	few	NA	CASSYFIGTGANVLTF	TGCGCCAGCAGCTACTTTATTGGGACAGGGGCCAACGTCCTGACTTTC
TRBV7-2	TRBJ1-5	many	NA	CASSQTRDQPQHF	TGTGCCAGCAGCCAAACCCGGGATCAGCCCCAGCATTTT
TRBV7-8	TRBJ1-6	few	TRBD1	CASSTFGQGNSPLHF	TGTGCCAGCAGCACGTTCGGACAGGGGAATTCACCCCTCCACTTT
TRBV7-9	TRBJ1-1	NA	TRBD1	CASSLQGQANTEAFF	TGTGCCAGCAGCTTACAAGGACAGGCGAACACTGAAGCTTTCTTT